This T cell receptor (beta chain) was identified in a study of Ad26.COV2.S vaccination and SARS-CoV-2 variants. Findings and caveats of the study: The TCR breadth and depth analyses may have produced an underestimate of total T cell responses.

Clones were sequenced by immunoSEQ multiplex PCR, and TCRdb holds only the in-frame ones, with some missing. The sample holds 380,000 or so clones; 83% are singletons and the top ten take about 7.4%. Treatment meaning: about 20 received Ad26.COV2.S at low or high dose, single or two shots; a few received placebo; per-sample allocation not given. Material that was analyzed had been drawn on day 63 after the first vaccine or placebo injection. Vaccination employed an Ad26 vector expressing the Wuhan-strain SARS-CoV-2 spike. This clone was seen only a few times. What it recognizes is unknown. The sample here was peripheral blood, taken in a trial of Ad26.COV2.S vaccine versus placebo. The clonotype was recovered from a person between 18 and 59 years old who received the Ad26.COV2.S COVID-19 vaccine or a placebo.

The CDR3 bases are TGCGCCAGCAGCGCCTCCCGGGACACCTACCGGTACTTC. Translation gives CASSASRDTYRYF. The V gene is TRBV5-1, the J gene TRBJ2-7; the D gene is possibly TRBD1 (6 bases). Trimming left V 4 bases short and J 12 bases short, with 20 bases between. This CDR3 comprises 13 residues. CDR1 is SGHRS and CDR2 is YFSETQ in the germline V gene.